The 2 T cell receptor beta chains below come from one sample, sequenced in a study of cytomegalovirus exposure and HLA in healthy donors. The PCR made use of 60 Vbeta and 13 Jbeta primers. The data were produced by immunoSEQ multiplex PCR, yet TCRdb's version contains in-frame clones alone and is incomplete. The sample lists about 190,000 clones, over 60% seen once, with about 1% in the top ten. Sequenced input: PBMCs. Receptor source: a woman aged 35 to 49 in good health and CMV-seronegative.

The chain links TRBV7-2 to TRBJ2-5, with D perhaps TRBD2 (6 bases). CDR1 is SGHTA, CDR2 FQGNSA, per germline. The CDR3 totals 14 residues. Trimming stripped 5 bases from V and 3 bases from J, with 13 bases between. CDR3 in DNA: TGTGCCAGCAGCAACAGGAGGGGTGAAGAGACCCAGTACTTC. Its protein is CASSNRRGEETQYF. Supplemented by reference TRBV7-2 and TRBJ2-5, the full variable domain reads GAGVSQSPSNKVTEKGKDVELRCDPISGHTALYWYRQSLGQGLEFLIYFQGNSAPDKSGLPSDRFSAERTGGSVSTLTIQRTQQEDSAVYLCASSNRRGEETQYFGPGTRLLVL.

This clone was counted a few times. A read error may account for a junction end that differs from germline. The chain is built from TRBV7-9 and TRBJ1-1, with no clear D. This CDR3 contains 12 residues. Per the germline V gene, CDR1 is SEHNR and CDR2 is FQNEAQ (reference sequence). The CDR3 bases are TGTTCCAGCCTAGACGGAAACACTGAAGCTTTCTTT. Residues: CSSLDGNTEAFF. Based on the CDR3 plus reference TRBV7-9 and TRBJ1-1, the full variable domain is DTGVSQNPRHKITKRGQNVTFRCDPISEHNRLYWYRQTLGQGPEFLTYFQNEAQLEKSRLLSDRFSAERPKGSFSTLEIQRTEQGDSAMYLCSSLDGNTEAFFGQGTRLTVV.